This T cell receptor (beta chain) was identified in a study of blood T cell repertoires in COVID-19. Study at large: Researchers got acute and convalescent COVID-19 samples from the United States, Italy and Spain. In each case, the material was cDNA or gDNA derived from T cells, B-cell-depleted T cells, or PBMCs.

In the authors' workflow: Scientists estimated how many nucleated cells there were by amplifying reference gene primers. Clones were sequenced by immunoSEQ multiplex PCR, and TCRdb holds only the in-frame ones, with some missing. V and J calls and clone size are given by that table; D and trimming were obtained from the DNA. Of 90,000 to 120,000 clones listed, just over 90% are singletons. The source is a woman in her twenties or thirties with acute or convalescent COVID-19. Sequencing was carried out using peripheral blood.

The CDR3 reads CAISEGRNGYTF. The CDR3, as DNA: TGTGCCATCAGTGAGGGCAGGAATGGCTACACCTTC. V gene TRBV10-3 combines with J gene TRBJ1-2; the D is unclear. V was cut by 2 bases and J by 6 bases, with 7 bases left in between. CDR3 length: 12 residues. Germline V CDR1 and CDR2: ENHRY, SYGVKD.